The next 18 T cell receptor beta chains were all read from a single sample in a study of PD-1 blockade in classical Hodgkin lymphoma. Clones were sequenced by immunoSEQ multiplex PCR, and TCRdb holds only the in-frame ones, with some missing. The sample consists of over 20,000 clones, about 71% of them appearing once. Relapse was seen in all patients after autologous stem cell transplantation, and brentuximab vedotin exposure was variable. The sequenced sample was peripheral blood mononuclear cells (PBMCs), obtained at baseline. The receptors come from a human donor with classical Hodgkin lymphoma.

A single count supports this clone. The rearrangement joins TRBV6-1 to TRBJ2-3; 7 bases are a match to TRBD2. The CDR3 sequence is 14 residues long. V lost 9 bases, J lost 1 base, and 7 bases stayed unmatched. Per germline, CDR1 MNHNS and CDR2 SASEGT. The CDR3 region is CARGRGLGTDTQYF. The DNA for the CDR3 is TGTGCCAGGGGGAGGGGATTGGGCACAGATACGCAGTATTTT.

J is TRBJ1-2 and V is TRBV6-1; possible D gene TRBD1, 5 bases. The germline gives CDR1 MNHNS, CDR2 SASEGT. This CDR3 comprises 15 residues. V lost 6 bases, J lost 3 bases, and 17 bases lay in between. CDR3 region: CASRAFGGEDYGYTF. Written as DNA, the CDR3 is TGTGCCAGCAGGGCTTTTGGGGGAGAGGACTATGGCTACACCTTC.

The chain couples TRBV5-1 to TRBJ2-4, with D perhaps TRBD1 (6 bases). The V end was cut by 3 bases, the J end by 9 bases, with 19 bases between. The CDR3 runs 15 residues. The germline gives CDR1 SGHRS, CDR2 YFSETQ. Here the CDR3 reads CASSYGQKAISIQYF. The CDR3 bases are TGCGCCAGCAGCTACGGACAGAAGGCAATAAGCATTCAGTACTTC.

The gene calls are TRBV15 and TRBJ1-5; no clear D. Trimming removed 1 base from V and 4 bases from J, with 11 bases in between. Germline CDR1 and CDR2: LNHNV and YYDKDF (reference sequence). The CDR3 extends over 15 amino acids. Here the CDR3 reads CATSRAYSGNQPQHF. The CDR3 DNA sequence: TGTGCCACCAGCAGAGCGTACAGTGGAAATCAGCCCCAGCATTTT.

The rearrangement links TRBV18 to TRBJ1-6; tentative D call: TRBD1 (5 bases). V lost 2 bases to trimming and J lost 9 bases, with 14 bases between them. The CDR3 length is 15 residues. Germline V gene data show CDR1 as KGHSH and CDR2 as LQKENI. This CDR3 reads CASSPSGLRSSPLHF. CDR3 DNA sequence: TGTGCCAGCTCACCATCAGGGTTGAGGAGTTCACCCCTCCACTTT.

The chain carries TRBV7-9 and TRBJ1-5; 8 nucleotides match TRBD1. Germline trimming cut 1 base from V and 10 bases from J; bases unmatched to any gene: 6. The CDR3 contains 14 residues. Germline loops: CDR1 SEHNR, CDR2 FQNEAQ (reference sequence). The DNA for the CDR3 is TGTGCCAGCAGCTTAGGACAGGGGTCTAGCCCCCAGCATTTT. Translated: CASSLGQGSSPQHF.

The rearrangement joins TRBV7-2 to TRBJ1-5, with a weak D call TRBD1 (6 bases). Germline-derived CDR1 and CDR2 are SGHTA and FQGNSA. V lost 0 bases, J lost 3 bases, and 12 bases lay in between. This CDR3 is 16 amino acids long. The CDR3 region has the DNA TGTGCCAGCAGCTTAGCGGCCAGGGGAATCAATCAGCCCCAGCATTTT. As protein: CASSLAARGINQPQHF.

This clone has just a few counts. The rearrangement links TRBV6-6 to TRBJ1-4; D unresolved. Trimming took off 6 bases at V and 4 bases at J, with 15 bases between the two ends. This CDR3 has 15 residues. Germline V gives CDR1 MNHNY, CDR2 SVGAGI (reference sequence). CDR3 coding DNA: TGTGCCAGCAGGCCCCCCGGGGAGTATAATGAAAAACTGTTTTTT. This translates into CASRPPGEYNEKLFF.

This chain links TRBV6-1 with TRBJ1-6; D may be TRBD1 (5 bases). V lost 6 bases and J lost 9, with 15 bases in between. The CDR3 totals 14 residues. In germline, CDR1 is MNHNS, CDR2 SASEGT. The CDR3 protein is CASSLGGGVSPLHF. The CDR3 nucleotides read TGTGCCAGCAGCCTTGGGGGAGGAGTTTCACCCCTCCACTTT.

The rearrangement uses TRBV7-9 and TRBJ1-6, with 8 bases aligning to TRBD1. This CDR3 is 17 amino acids long. Germline lookup yields CDR1 SEHNR and CDR2 FQNEAQ (reference sequence). V shed 2 bases and J 9 bases; nucleotides not matched to a gene: 12. CDR3 in amino acids: CASSLWGRGPFLSPLHF. CDR3 sequence (DNA): TGTGCCAGCAGCTTATGGGGCAGGGGGCCCTTTCTTTCACCCCTCCACTTT. The variable domain in full, completed from reference TRBV7-9 and TRBJ1-6, reads DTGVSQNPRHKITKRGQNVTFRCDPISEHNRLYWYRQTLGQGPEFLTYFQNEAQLEKSRLLSDRFSAERPKGSFSTLEIQRTEQGDSAMYLCASSLWGRGPFLSPLHFGNGTRLTVT.

The chain combines TRBV7-9 with TRBJ2-1, with 9 bases that match TRBD2. The ends lost 5 bases at V and 2 bases at J; junction bases unmatched: 4. CDR3 size: 15 residues. Germline lookup yields CDR1 SEHNR and CDR2 FQNEAQ (reference sequence). The CDR3, as DNA: TGTGCCAGCAGCCCCGGACTAGCGCCCTACAATGAGCAGTTCTTC. It translates to CASSPGLAPYNEQFF. Together with reference TRBV7-9 and TRBJ2-1, the CDR3 gives the full variable domain: DTGVSQNPRHKITKRGQNVTFRCDPISEHNRLYWYRQTLGQGPEFLTYFQNEAQLEKSRLLSDRFSAERPKGSFSTLEIQRTEQGDSAMYLCASSPGLAPYNEQFFGPGTRLTVL.

About this clone itself: Other DNA sequences in the same sample also yield this CDR3. The chain is built from TRBV10-1 and TRBJ2-2; D is perhaps TRBD2 (5 bases). The CDR3 sequence is 12 residues long. V shed 8 bases and J shed 5 bases, with 9 bases lying between them. The germline V gene has CDR1 WNHNN and CDR2 SYGVQD (reference sequence). The CDR3 DNA sequence: TGCGCCAGCTCCACGGGGACCGGGGAGCTGTTTTTT. It is translated as CASSTGTGELFF.

The rearrangement uses TRBV28 and TRBJ1-1; D remains ambiguous. V lost 7 bases and J lost 1, with 4 bases in between. The CDR3 has 11 amino acids. CDR1 is MDHEN, CDR2 SYDVKM, per germline. CDR3 residues: CASIGNTEAFF. Here the CDR3 DNA reads TGTGCCAGCATTGGGAACACTGAAGCTTTCTTT.

The V and J genes are TRBV5-6 and TRBJ2-3; 7 nucleotides agree with TRBD2. Germline V gene data show CDR1 as SGHDT and CDR2 as YYEEEE. J was trimmed by 2 bases and V by 0 bases; bases with no gene match: 3. This CDR3 has 15 amino acids. The CDR3 DNA sequence: TGTGCCAGCAGCTTGGTAGCGGGCCTCACAGATACGCAGTATTTT. It yields the protein CASSLVAGLTDTQYF.

This clone appeared a few times. The chain couples TRBV6-1 to TRBJ1-5; D gene uncertain. This CDR3 is 15 amino acids long. Trimming took 5 bases from V and 0 from J, leaving 11 bases between them. CDR1 is MNHNS and CDR2 is SASEGT in the germline V gene. The CDR3 spells CASSTGPSSNQPQHF. As DNA, the CDR3 is TGTGCCAGCAGTACGGGCCCATCTAGCAATCAGCCCCAGCATTTT.

V gene TRBV28 combines with J gene TRBJ2-1; TRBD2 might be the D (5 bases). Deletions cut 5 bases from V and 0 bases from J, with 17 bases between. Germline V gene data show CDR1 as MDHEN and CDR2 as SYDVKM. This CDR3 has 17 amino acids. CDR3 sequence (DNA): TGTGCCAGCAGTGCCCCCCGACTACCGAGCTCCTACAATGAGCAGTTCTTC. Its translation is CASSAPRLPSSYNEQFF.

The chain couples TRBV7-6 to TRBJ1-3; no reliable D call. Germline V gives CDR1 SGHVS, CDR2 FNYEAQ. Trimming left V 2 bases short and J 3 bases short, with 11 bases between. This CDR3 region has 15 residues. This CDR3 is CASSLNGLDGNTIYF. The CDR3 DNA reads TGTGCCAGCAGCTTAAATGGGCTGGATGGAAACACCATATATTTT.

This chain joins TRBV27 and TRBJ1-3, with no clear D. Germline values: CDR1 MNHEY, CDR2 SMNVEV (reference sequence). The CDR3 loop spans 15 amino acids. Trimming removed 6 bases from V and 0 bases from J, with 12 bases in between. The CDR3 nucleotides read TGTGCCAGCAGCCCCACTCGGGGCTCTGGAAACACCATATATTTT. As protein: CASSPTRGSGNTIYF.